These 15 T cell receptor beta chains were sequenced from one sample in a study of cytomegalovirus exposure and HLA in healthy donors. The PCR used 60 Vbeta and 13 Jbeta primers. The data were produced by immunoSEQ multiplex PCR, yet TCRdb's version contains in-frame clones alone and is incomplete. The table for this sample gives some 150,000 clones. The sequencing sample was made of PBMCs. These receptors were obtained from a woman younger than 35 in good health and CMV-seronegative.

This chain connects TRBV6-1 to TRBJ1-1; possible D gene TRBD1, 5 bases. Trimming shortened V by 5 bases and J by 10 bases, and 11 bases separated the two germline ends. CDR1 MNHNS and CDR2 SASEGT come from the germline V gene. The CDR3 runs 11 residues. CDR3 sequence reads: CASSPTESAFF. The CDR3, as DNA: TGTGCCAGCAGTCCGACAGAGTCAGCTTTCTTT.

CDR3 protein: CSVAGGSGEQYF. The CDR3 DNA is TGCAGCGTCGCAGGGGGGTCGGGCGAGCAGTACTTC. The rearrangement uses TRBV29-1 and TRBJ2-7; D might be TRBD1 (7 bases). In germline, CDR1 is SQVTM, CDR2 ANQGSEA. Trimming left V 6 bases short and J 6 bases short, with 15 bases between. The CDR3 loop spans 12 amino acids.

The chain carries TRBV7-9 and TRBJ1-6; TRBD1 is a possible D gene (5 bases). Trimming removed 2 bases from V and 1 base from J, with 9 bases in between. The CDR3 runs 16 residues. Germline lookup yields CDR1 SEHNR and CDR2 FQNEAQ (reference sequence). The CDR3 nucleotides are TGTGCCAGCAGCTTATTTGCAGGGTCCTATAATTCACCCCTCCACTTT. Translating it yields CASSLFAGSYNSPLHF.

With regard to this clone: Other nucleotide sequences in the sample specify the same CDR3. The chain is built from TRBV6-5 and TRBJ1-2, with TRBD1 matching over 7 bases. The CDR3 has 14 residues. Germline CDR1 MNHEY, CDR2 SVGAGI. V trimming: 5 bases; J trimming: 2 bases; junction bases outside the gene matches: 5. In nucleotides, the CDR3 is TGTGCCAGCAGTCGCGACAGGGTCAACTATGGCTACACCTTC. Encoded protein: CASSRDRVNYGYTF.

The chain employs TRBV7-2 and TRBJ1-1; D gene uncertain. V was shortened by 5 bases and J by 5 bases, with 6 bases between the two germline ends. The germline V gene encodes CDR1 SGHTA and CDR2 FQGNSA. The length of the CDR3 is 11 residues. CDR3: CASSIMTEAFF. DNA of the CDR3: TGTGCCAGCAGCATTATGACTGAAGCTTTCTTT. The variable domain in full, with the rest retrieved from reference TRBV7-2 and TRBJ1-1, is GAGVSQSPSNKVTEKGKDVELRCDPISGHTALYWYRQSLGQGLEFLIYFQGNSAPDKSGLPSDRFSAERTGGSVSTLTIQRTQQEDSAVYLCASSIMTEAFFGQGTRLTVV.

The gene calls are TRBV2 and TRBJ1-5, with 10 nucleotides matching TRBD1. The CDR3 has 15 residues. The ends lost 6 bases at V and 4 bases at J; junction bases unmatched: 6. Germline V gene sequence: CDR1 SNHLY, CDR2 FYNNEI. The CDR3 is CASSPGTGENQPQHF. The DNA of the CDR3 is TGTGCCAGCAGCCCCGGGACAGGGGAGAATCAGCCCCAGCATTTT. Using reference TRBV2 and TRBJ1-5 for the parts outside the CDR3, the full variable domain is EPEVTQTPSHQVTQMGQEVILRCVPISNHLYFYWYRQILGQKVEFLVSFYNNEISEKSEIFDDQFSVERPDGSNFTLKIRSTKLEDSAMYFCASSPGTGENQPQHFGDGTRLSIL.

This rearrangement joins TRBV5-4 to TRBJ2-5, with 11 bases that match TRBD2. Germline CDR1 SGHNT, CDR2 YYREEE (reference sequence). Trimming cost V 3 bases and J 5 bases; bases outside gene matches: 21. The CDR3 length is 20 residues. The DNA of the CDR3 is TGTGCCAGCAGCTCGGGGGGGACTAGCGGCACCCCCGTCGGCGTGGAGACCCAGTACTTC. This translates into CASSSGGTSGTPVGVETQYF.

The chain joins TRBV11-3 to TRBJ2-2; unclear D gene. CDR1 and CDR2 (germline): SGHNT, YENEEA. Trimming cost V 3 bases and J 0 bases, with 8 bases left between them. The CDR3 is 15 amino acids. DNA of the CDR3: TGTGCCAGCAGCTTTGGCATATCGAACACCGGGGAGCTGTTTTTT. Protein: CASSFGISNTGELFF. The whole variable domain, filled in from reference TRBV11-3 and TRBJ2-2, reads EAGVVQSPRYKIIEKKQPVAFWCNPISGHNTLYWYLQNLGQGPELLIRYENEEAVDDSQLPKDRFSAERLKGVDSTLKIQPAELGDSAVYLCASSFGISNTGELFFGEGSRLTVL.

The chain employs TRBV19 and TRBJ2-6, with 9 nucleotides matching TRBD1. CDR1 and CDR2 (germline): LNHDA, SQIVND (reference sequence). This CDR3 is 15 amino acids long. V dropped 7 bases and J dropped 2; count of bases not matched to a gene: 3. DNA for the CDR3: TGTGCCAGTACCAGGGACAGGGCTGGGGCCAACGTCCTGACTTTC. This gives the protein CASTRDRAGANVLTF.

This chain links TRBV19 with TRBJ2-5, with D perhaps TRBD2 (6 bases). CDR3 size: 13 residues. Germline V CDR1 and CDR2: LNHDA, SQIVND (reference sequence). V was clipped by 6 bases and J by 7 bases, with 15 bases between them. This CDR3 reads CASRGLGGGTQYF. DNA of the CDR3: TGTGCCAGTAGGGGACTGGGCGGTGGGACCCAGTACTTC.

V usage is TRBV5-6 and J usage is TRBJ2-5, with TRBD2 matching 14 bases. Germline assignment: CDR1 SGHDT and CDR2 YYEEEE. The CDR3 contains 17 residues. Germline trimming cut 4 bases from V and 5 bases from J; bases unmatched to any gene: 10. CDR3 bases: TGTGCCAGCAGCAACCCCGGGACTAGCGGGAGAGAGGAGACCCAGTACTTC. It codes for CASSNPGTSGREETQYF.

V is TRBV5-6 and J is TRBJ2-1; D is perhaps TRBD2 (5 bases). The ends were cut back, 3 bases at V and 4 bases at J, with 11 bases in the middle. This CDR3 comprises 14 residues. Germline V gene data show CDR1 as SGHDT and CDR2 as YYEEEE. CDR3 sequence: CASSSVRAYNEQFF. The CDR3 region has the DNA TGTGCCAGCAGCTCGGTGCGGGCTTACAATGAGCAGTTCTTC.

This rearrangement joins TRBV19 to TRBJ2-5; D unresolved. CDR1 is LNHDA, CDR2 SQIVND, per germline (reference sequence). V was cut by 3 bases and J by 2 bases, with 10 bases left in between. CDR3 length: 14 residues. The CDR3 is CASSIAESQETQYF. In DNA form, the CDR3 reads TGTGCCAGTAGTATCGCCGAGAGTCAAGAGACCCAGTACTTC. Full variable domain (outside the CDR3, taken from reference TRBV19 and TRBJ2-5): DGGITQSPKYLFRKEGQNVTLSCEQNLNHDAMYWYRQDPGQGLRLIYYSQIVNDFQKGDIAEGYSVSREKKESFPLTVTSAQKNPTAFYLCASSIAESQETQYFGPGTRLLVL.

This CDR3 reads CASSRQQRTQETQYF. In DNA form, the CDR3 reads TGTGCCAGCAGTCGGCAGCAGCGGACCCAAGAGACCCAGTACTTC. The chain couples TRBV6-6 to TRBJ2-5; perhaps TRBD2 as D (5 bases). V lost 5 bases, J lost 1 base, and 14 bases lay in between. There are 15 residues in the CDR3. From germline, CDR1 is MNHNY and CDR2 SVGAGI (reference sequence).

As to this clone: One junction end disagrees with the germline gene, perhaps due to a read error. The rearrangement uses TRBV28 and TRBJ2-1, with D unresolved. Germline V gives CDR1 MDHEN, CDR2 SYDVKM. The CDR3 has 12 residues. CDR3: CVSHSPYNEQFF. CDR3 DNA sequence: TGTGTCAGCCACAGCCCCTACAATGAGCAGTTCTTC. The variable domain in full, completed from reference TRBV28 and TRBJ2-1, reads DVKVTQSSRYLVKRTGEKVFLECVQDMDHENMFWYRQDPGLGLRLIYFSYDVKMKEKGDIPEGYSVSREKKERFSLILESASTNQTSMYLCVSHSPYNEQFFGPGTRLTVL.